This T cell receptor (beta chain) originates from a study of CD8+CD57+ T cells in acquired aplastic anemia. In the study overall: Isolated CD4+ and CD8+ cells, once sorted, yielded DNA averaging about 3 ug. Healthy donors had, on average, about 10.8 million reads for their CD4+ cells. Broader study findings: Researchers reported that CD8+ Simpson's diversity was not significantly different in patients versus controls. The same twenty-nine CD8+ CDR3 sequences occurred in patients and in controls.

Germline assignment: CDR1 LNHDA and CDR2 SQIVND (reference sequence). CDR3 size: 14 residues. V was cut by 5 bases and J by 3 bases, with 13 bases left in between. TCR beta VDJ and CDR3 were profiled, and genomic DNA was the template. TCRdb itself ran the reads through MiXCR, one entry per CDR3 protein. This sample carries 120,000 or so distinct CDR3 sequences, around 48% of them seen once, and the ten largest clones take 2% to 3%. In its sample, this clonotype was seen many times. Antigen: not known. This clonotype was sampled from a human donor in good health, serving as a control. The chain employs TRBV19 and TRBJ1-2; possible D gene TRBD1, 5 bases. Sequencing was done on a sample of sorted CD4+, CD8+, or CD8+CD57+ T cells (not recorded which) from PBMCs. DNA of the CDR3: TGTGCCAGTAGTGAAGGCCAGGGTGACTATGGCTACACCTTC. It specifies CASSEGQGDYGYTF.